The present T cell receptor (beta chain) was sequenced within a study of cytomegalovirus exposure and HLA in healthy donors (dated by TCRdb to 2015 to 2018). About the study as a whole: According to an earlier analysis of several hundred of the donors, about 179 million T cells yielded roughly 100 million unique TCR beta sequences and about 300 Gb of sequence data. An early release covering roughly 640 HLA-typed donors comprised roughly 300 gigabases of sequencing data and approximately 80 million unique TCR sequences. Among the roughly 400 genotyped donors, around 81% belonged to the genetic ancestry cluster associated with self-reported Caucasian donors. The study aimed to test whether cataloging public T cell receptors could reveal signatures of past pathogen exposure. The T cell repertoires of several hundred subjects were profiled by immunosequencing and related to cytomegalovirus serostatus. Along with the roughly 700-subject first cohort, a separate validation cohort of around 110 different subjects was used. High-throughput TCR immunosequencing, statistical association of individual TCRs with disease status, and machine learning were combined to predict cytomegalovirus infection status. A later analysis re-examined previously published TCR beta repertoires from 610 or so donors and added high-resolution HLA genotyping to investigate patterns of TCR occurrence. In the later analysis, no new phenotypic data were used to find candidate immune exposures; instead, reliance was placed on TCR beta sequences and their occurrence across donors. In an earlier analysis of 587 of the donors, high-throughput TCR beta sequencing was used to judge whether each TCR beta V gene segment behaved as functional or pseudogenic. Alongside the repertoire data, information on donor age, sex, ethnicity and CMV serostatus was compiled. A later genetic analysis took genome-wide SNP genotypes for about 55% of the roughly 700 donors and used that subset as a discovery cohort. All discovery cohort repertoires had been generated on a single sequencing platform. HLA typing covered class I and class II loci at four-digit resolution. The number of typed donors differed by locus: about 620-640 for A, B, C, DRB1 and DQB1; 500 to 550 for DQA1; approximately 600 for DPA1; and about 470 for DPB1. Five DR-DQ haplotypes were treated as single units for association and clustering because of strong linkage in the cohort. Across 300 to 400 genotyped donors of the cohort, an average of about 240,000 unique TCR beta nucleotide sequences per donor were sequenced, and approximately 17% of those sequences were non-productive. Broader findings and caveats from the paper: Some IMGT-functional V segments, including TRBV6-2 and TRBV6-3, could not be told apart with the 87-base-pair reads, so those segments were excluded. Linkage disequilibrium might explain the correlated functional status among segregating V segments, but an unknown experimental factor could not be excluded. A later analysis found that TCR association rates varied across HLA loci, with DRB1 alleles showing the most associated TCRs and HLA-C alleles the fewest. An earlier analysis of several hundred of the donors showed that most TCR beta V segments appeared in productive rearrangements either about 87% or about 30% of the time, which broadly matched IMGT annotations. The earlier analysis of about 600 of the donors excluded seventeen rarely observed V segments, including chromosome 9 orphons, because counts were too low. In a later analysis, several top co-occurrence clusters were reported to appear linked to parvovirus B19, influenza, CMV and Epstein-Barr virus. Three of the identified cytomegalovirus-associated TCR beta chains were confirmed in vitro to be specific for cytomegalovirus antigens. A cluster of highly shared sequence variants was judged likely to represent a technical artifact of the sequencing pipeline. Because HLA typing was missing for some donors at each locus, association tests included only the typed subset. According to a later analysis, most CMV-associated TCR beta chains appeared to be HLA-restricted, and the HLA associations seemed to be driven largely by CMV exposure. A later analysis found that HLA-associated TCR beta chains were more clonally expanded and had lower generation probabilities than equally common non-associated chains. V-gene and J-gene trimming of TCR beta chains was associated with a missense DCLRE1C variant in a later genetic analysis, and the association was replicated in an independent cohort. A further reported finding was that TCR beta sequences accurately predicted the HLA-A and HLA-B alleles for most subjects in the first cohort. Assigning TCR associations to individual alleles was difficult when HLA alleles, especially DR and DQ, strongly co-occurred. CMV serostatus was the only immune exposure information available for the cohort. Most TCR sequences were observed very rarely across donors, whereas some public TCRs were present in many individuals. Roughly uniform sequencing depth across donors was assumed in presence/absence analyses, although this assumption may not hold. The study gave a list of about 160 TCR beta chains associated with cytomegalovirus. Only TCR beta chains were sequenced in this cohort, and the absence of alpha or paired-chain data limited detectable features. Specific HLA alleles were associated with 15,000 to 20,000 TCR beta sequences at a false discovery rate of 0.05 in a later analysis. Cytomegalovirus status was reported to be diagnosed by the classifier with high specificity and sensitivity in both the original and validation cohorts. It was suggested by the authors that the approach could potentially be generalized to other disease states and immunological phenotypes. In a later genetic analysis, fewer N-insertions in productive TCRs were reported among donors in an Asian-associated ancestry cluster than the approximately 710-donor mean.

Concerning this clone: Its antigen specificity is not known. No much larger clone is present one base from it, and per-base qualities are unavailable.

From V the trimming removes 0 bases and from J it removes 0 bases, while the gene matches leave 2 bases of the junction unaccounted for. Including cysteine and phenylalanine, the CDR3 has 17 amino acids. The read is trimmed to its CDR3 DNA, 51 bases read in frame from base 1. The germline V gene encodes CDR1 SGHRS and CDR2 YFSETQ. The cohort was made up of approximately 670 healthy bone marrow donors. At the time of sampling, all cohort members were nominally healthy, though unrecorded immune exposures were likely present. The donor tested CMV seronegative and was one of the 352 seronegative cohort members. A peripheral blood sample was collected from each donor, and TCR beta sequencing was performed on peripheral blood mononuclear cells. The Qiagen DNeasy Blood Extraction Kit was used to extract genomic DNA from the blood cell samples. Libraries came from the immunoSEQ multiplex PCR assay. The multiplex PCR relied on a mix of 60 forward primers for TCR Vbeta segments and 13 reverse primers for TCR Jbeta segments. Amplification of the CDR3 region of rearranged TCR beta genes was performed with a multiplex PCR assay on genomic DNA. The Illumina HiSeq System was used to sequence the amplified TCR beta libraries as 87-base-pair reads. Per the original workflow: A later analysis counted some 80 million unique TCR beta chains across the 650 to 700 repertoires, and roughly 9.9 million of these chains were shared by at least two donors. A nearest-neighbor algorithm error-corrected the raw reads and collapsed the reads into unique sequences, merging closely related sequences to remove PCR and sequencing errors. To assign V, D and J gene segments, CDR3 sequences were aligned to IMGT reference sequences. For a sequence to be retained, at least a six-nucleotide match to both a V gene segment and a J gene segment was required. A rearrangement counted as productive if the CDR3 had no stop codons and remained in frame with V and J, and every other rearrangement counted as non-productive. CDR3 was defined by IMGT convention, running from the second conserved V-encoded cysteine to the conserved J-encoded phenylalanine. The earlier analysis of more than 450 of the donors excluded sequences that lacked an unambiguous match to a single V gene segment. An earlier analysis of several hundred of the donors classified V segments as functional when productive rearrangements were above 56.7% and as segregating when the standard deviation between donors was above 5%. A statistical classification framework was developed to diagnose cytomegalovirus status using the catalog of TCR beta chain sequences. In a later analysis, TCR nucleotide sequences were compared against IMGT/GENE-DB human TR gene sequences so that V and J genes could be assigned. A later analysis assigned CDR3 sequences and most-parsimonious VDJ recombination scenarios with the TCRdist pipeline. A later analysis defined each TCR beta chain by its CDR3 amino acid sequence plus V-gene family, and excluded reads lacking a unique V-gene family. As a way to deal with suspected cross-contamination and a sequencing artifact, a later analysis dropped 450 to 600 nucleotide sequences that were highly shared and had low generation probability. A later analysis calculated a clonal expansion index for each public chain from normalized within-repertoire ranks of inferred template counts. A later analysis computed generation probabilities with a VDJ recombination model fitted to out-of-frame rearrangements, and checked the results against IGoR. In a later analysis, TCR-TCR, TCR-HLA and TCR-CMV co-occurrence was scored with hypergeometric tests, and a repertoire-size bias correction was applied to TCR pairs. A later analysis estimated false discovery rates by permuting HLA or CMV assignments 20 times. In a later analysis, co-occurring TCRs were grouped using DBSCAN, with TCRdist sequence similarity added in when clustering inside HLA-allele-positive subsets. Repertoires with fewer than 30,000 or more than 120,000 public chains, plus five repertoires with anomalous nucleotide sharing, were excluded from co-occurrence clustering. Here the immuneACCESS table is served through TCRdb, limited to in-frame sequences with V and J called. Missing clones are a known gap in these copies; in checked studies unresolved V genes cover under half, and the rest lacks a known reason. The V and J calls and clone size come from that table; D and trimming were worked out from the DNA. Across this sample there are 100,000 to 150,000 clones, with about 80% seen only once. Around 3.6% of the sample goes to the ten largest clones.

This sequence uses TRBV5-1 and TRBJ2-6; TRBD1 agrees with 8 junctional bases. Sequencing was carried out using PBMCs. The clonotype originates from a woman in her forties in good health and CMV-seronegative. The CDR3 reads CASSLDRGVSGANVLTF. The base sequence is TGCGCCAGCAGCTTGGACAGGGGGGTCTCTGGGGCCAACGTCCTGACTTTC.